The 11 T cell receptor beta chains reported below all come from one sample, sequenced in a study of T cell responses to AZD1222 COVID-19 vaccine. Clones were read by immunoSEQ multiplex PCR, and TCRdb kept only the in-frame ones, dropping some. Of about 120,000 clones in the sample, around 87% were seen once. Sequences were derived from peripheral blood, sampled on day 0 of AZD1222 vaccination. These receptors came from an adult in good health.

The chain is built from TRBV9 and TRBJ2-5; D possibly corresponds to TRBD2 (6 bases). CDR3 length: 16 residues. Between the trimmed V and J ends, which lost 0 bases and 0 bases, there was a span of 12 bases. From germline, CDR1 is SGDLS and CDR2 YYNGEE. CDR3 nucleotides: TGTGCCAGCAGCGTAGGGGGCGGGGTGGACCAAGAGACCCAGTACTTC. This gives the protein CASSVGGGVDQETQYF.

J is TRBJ1-2 and V is TRBV15; D ambiguous. This CDR3 is 16 amino acids long. Trimming took off 0 bases at V and 0 bases at J, with 11 bases between the two ends. Per the germline V gene, CDR1 is LNHNV and CDR2 is YYDKDF (reference sequence). The CDR3 DNA reads as TGTGCCACCAGCAGAGATAGGGCTGACGCTAACTATGGCTACACCTTC. This codes for CATSRDRADANYGYTF.

V is TRBV19 and J is TRBJ2-1; 12 bases agree with TRBD2. The length of the CDR3 is 14 residues. Trimming cost V 6 bases and J 7 bases; bases outside gene matches: 4. Germline loops: CDR1 LNHDA, CDR2 SQIVND (reference sequence). The CDR3 sequence is CASRNLAGGNEQFF. CDR3 nucleotides: TGTGCCAGTAGGAACCTAGCGGGAGGGAATGAGCAGTTCTTC. Looking up the rest from reference TRBV19 and TRBJ2-1 gives the full variable domain: DGGITQSPKYLFRKEGQNVTLSCEQNLNHDAMYWYRQDPGQGLRLIYYSQIVNDFQKGDIAEGYSVSREKKESFPLTVTSAQKNPTAFYLCASRNLAGGNEQFFGPGTRLTVL.

The rearrangement joins TRBV27 to TRBJ1-1; weak D call: TRBD1 (6 bases). The CDR3 loop spans 15 amino acids. The V end was cut by 8 bases, the J end by 0 bases, with 16 bases between. Germline-derived CDR1 and CDR2 are MNHEY and SMNVEV (reference sequence). This chain's CDR3 is CASLKFGTMNTEAFF. In nucleotides, the CDR3 is TGTGCCAGCCTCAAGTTCGGGACAATGAACACTGAAGCTTTCTTT.

This clone has just one count. The rearrangement joins TRBV19 to TRBJ2-1; D unclear. Trimming shortened V by 9 bases and J by 2 bases, and 14 bases separated the two germline ends. CDR3 size: 14 residues. Germline values: CDR1 LNHDA, CDR2 SQIVND (reference sequence). The chain's CDR3 is CARAPGRTYNEQFF. CDR3 nucleotides: TGTGCCAGGGCCCCGGGCCGAACCTACAATGAGCAGTTCTTC.

The gene calls are TRBV6-2 or TRBV6-3 and TRBJ2-5; weak D call: TRBD1 (8 bases). The CDR3 consists of 13 residues. Trimming took off 5 bases at V and 5 bases at J, with 12 bases between the two ends. Germline values: CDR1 MNHEY, CDR2 SVGEGT. CDR3 nucleotides: TGTGCCAGCAGTGACAGGGGAGGGGAGACCCAGTACTTC. Its translation is CASSDRGGETQYF.

The J gene is TRBJ2-5, the V gene TRBV18; 11 positions agree with TRBD2. The CDR3 is 16 amino acids. From germline, CDR1 is KGHSH and CDR2 LQKENI. Trimming removed 3 bases from V and 4 bases from J; junction bases left unmatched: 7. CDR3 DNA: TGTGCCAGCTCACCGGGACTAGCGGCTTTAGGAGAGACCCAGTACTTC. Residues: CASSPGLAALGETQYF.

The gene calls are TRBV30 and TRBJ1-4; D is perhaps TRBD1 (6 bases). CDR1 is GTSNPN and CDR2 is SVGIG in the germline V gene (reference sequence). The CDR3 is made up of 16 amino acids. Trimming pared 0 bases from V and 4 bases from J, leaving 15 bases between. CDR3 DNA: TGTGCCTGGAGTGTATGGAGGGCAGGGGTTAATGAAAAACTGTTTTTT. Translation gives CAWSVWRAGVNEKLFF.

In DNA, the CDR3 is TGTGCCATGAGGGAGGGGATCACCGGGGAGCTGTTTTTT. Its protein product is CAMREGITGELFF. The V and J genes are TRBV7-2 and TRBJ2-2; TRBD2 matches at 7 bases. CDR1 is SGHTA, CDR2 FQGNSA, per germline. V was clipped by 10 bases and J by 4 bases; unmatched bases: 6. The CDR3 is 13 amino acids.

The V call is TRBV9, the J call TRBJ2-5; possible D gene TRBD2, 5 bases. Germline V gene data show CDR1 as SGDLS and CDR2 as YYNGEE. Trimming removed 4 bases from V and 3 bases from J, with 16 bases in between. The CDR3 is made up of 15 amino acids. The CDR3 region is CASSSGLRPEETQYF. The CDR3 DNA reads TGTGCCAGCAGCTCCGGACTGAGGCCGGAAGAGACCCAGTACTTC.

V gene TRBV6-6 combines with J gene TRBJ1-2; the match to TRBD1 covers 7 bases. Per the germline V gene, CDR1 is MNHNY and CDR2 is SVGAGI (reference sequence). With 5 bases clipped from V and 4 bases from J, the junction kept 7 bases outside the gene matches. The CDR3 has 14 amino acids. The CDR3, as DNA: TGTGCCAGCAGTCCCCAAAGACAGGGCTATGGCTACACCTTC. This sequence encodes CASSPQRQGYGYTF.